One and the same sample provided the 13 T cell receptor beta chains below, sequenced in a study of T cells in Graves' hyperthyroidism and ophthalmopathy. TCR beta CDR3 sequences were amplified from RNA transcripts. TCR CDR3 regions were first amplified by RT-PCR with HTBI primers. Each CDR3 protein is one row after TCRdb ran MiXCR on the multiplex PCR reads. The table includes a few hundred thousand distinct CDR3 sequences, approximately 15% detected once. Sequencing was done on a sample of blood. The origin of the receptors is a woman aged 18-30 years with Graves' hyperthyroidism.

This clonotype was counted ten times or more. CDR3 sequence reads: CASSPRDGQETQYF. CDR3 bases: TGTGCCAGCAGCCCCCGGGACGGGCAAGAGACCCAGTACTTC. This chain joins TRBV28 and TRBJ2-5; D possibly matches TRBD1 or TRBD2 (5 bases each). Germline lookup yields CDR1 MDHEN and CDR2 SYDVKM. The CDR3 runs 14 residues. V lost 6 bases and J lost 2, with 13 bases in between.

This chain connects TRBV9 to TRBJ2-7; 7 bases agree with TRBD1. V gave up 5 bases and J gave up 3 bases; unmatched junction bases: 8. Germline V lookup: CDR1 SGDLS, CDR2 YYNGEE. The CDR3 runs 14 residues. This chain's CDR3 is CASRHTGDNYEQYF. The CDR3, as DNA: TGTGCCAGCAGACACACAGGGGACAACTACGAGCAGTACTTC.

This clonotype has ten or more counts. The chain has TRBV3-1 and TRBJ2-1; 10 bases match TRBD2. CDR1 is LGHDT, CDR2 YNNKEL, per germline (reference sequence). The V gene end was trimmed by 5 bases and the J gene end by 4 bases; junction bases not matched to a gene: 5. The CDR3 runs 15 residues. CDR3 in amino acids: CASSKPLAGYNEQFF. CDR3 sequence (DNA): TGTGCCAGCAGCAAGCCACTAGCGGGATACAATGAGCAGTTCTTC.

This clonotype was observed at least ten times. CDR3 sequence reads: CAISESNDQPQHF. CDR3 bases: TGTGCCATCAGTGAGTCGAACGATCAGCCCCAGCATTTT. The chain has TRBV10-3 and TRBJ1-5; unclear D gene. The CDR3 loop spans 13 amino acids. V lost 0 bases and J 5 bases, leaving 5 bases between the germline ends. The V gene's germline CDR1 is ENHRY and CDR2 SYGVKD.

This clonotype was seen repeatedly, ten times or more. The chain links TRBV2 to TRBJ1-5; D is ambiguous. Germline CDR1 is SNHLY and CDR2 is FYNNEI. The CDR3 consists of 14 residues. V lost 1 base to trimming and J lost 3 bases, with 7 bases between them. The CDR3 DNA reads as TGTGCCAGCAGTGAAGGTGCAGCCAATCAGCCCCAGCATTTT. Its translation is CASSEGAANQPQHF.

A few counts support this clonotype. With a much larger clone just one base away, this may be a read error. V and J are TRBV6-5 and TRBJ2-5, with D maybe TRBD2 (6 bases). Germline assignment: CDR1 MNHEY and CDR2 SVGAGI. This CDR3 is 15 amino acids long. The CDR3 spells CASSAVGTGQETQHF. The CDR3 nucleotides are TGTGCCAGCAGTGCCGTGGGGACTGGTCAAGAGACCCAGCACTTC.

This clonotype came up many times. The rearrangement joins TRBV29-1 to TRBJ2-7, with TRBD1 matching 7 bases. This CDR3 comprises 15 residues. Trimming cost V 3 bases and J 6 bases; bases outside gene matches: 14. The germline V gene has CDR1 SQVTM and CDR2 ANQGSEA. In nucleotides, the CDR3 is TGCAGCGTTGACTTCGACAGGGCCTTCTGTGGCGAGCAGTACTTC. Protein product: CSVDFDRAFCGEQYF.

Here the CDR3 DNA reads TGTGCCAGCAGTTTACGAGCGGGGGCAACCTACGAGCAGTACTTC. Its translation is CASSLRAGATYEQYF. This chain links TRBV12-3 or TRBV12-4 with TRBJ2-7; 8 nucleotides line up with TRBD2. Trimming at V came to 2 bases and at J to 2 bases, leaving 5 bases not matched to a gene. The CDR3 totals 15 residues.

The rearrangement uses TRBV29-1 and TRBJ2-2, with D perhaps matching TRBD2 (7 bases). V lost 6 bases and J lost 7, with 9 bases in between. Per germline, CDR1 SQVTM and CDR2 ANQGSEA. The CDR3 is made up of 11 amino acids. The CDR3 loop is CSVRGGGELFF. The CDR3 DNA sequence: TGCAGCGTGAGGGGGGGCGGGGAGCTGTTTTTT.

This clonotype came up many times. The V call is TRBV2, the J call TRBJ2-3; 10 bases are shared with TRBD2. Germline V gene lookup returns CDR1 SNHLY and CDR2 FYNNEI. With V trimmed by 5 bases and J by 7 bases, 6 bases remained unmatched. This CDR3 is 14 amino acids long. The CDR3: CASSRAGGVNTQYF. DNA for the CDR3: TGTGCCAGCAGTCGAGCGGGAGGGGTGAATACGCAGTATTTT.

The table lists this clonotype with a few counts. The rearrangement links TRBV6-5 to TRBJ2-5, with D possibly TRBD2 on 7 matching bases. The germline V and J ends were trimmed by 2 bases and 0 bases, with 19 bases remaining between them. This CDR3 is built from 18 residues. Per germline, CDR1 MNHEY and CDR2 SVGAGI. CDR3 loop: CASSYGYGAGAYQETQYF. The CDR3 nucleotides read TGTGCCAGCAGTTACGGCTACGGGGCGGGGGCATACCAAGAGACCCAGTACTTC.

There are many counts of this clonotype. The chain carries TRBV3-1 and TRBJ1-5, with D perhaps TRBD1 (5 bases). Trimming removed 1 base at V and 9 bases at J, with 10 bases between. Germline values: CDR1 LGHDT, CDR2 YNNKEL (reference sequence). This CDR3 has 13 residues. Here the CDR3 reads CASSQGGEMPQHF. CDR3 sequence (DNA): TGTGCCAGCAGCCAAGGGGGGGAAATGCCCCAGCATTTT.

This clonotype has more than one count but fewer than ten. The V call is TRBV18, the J call TRBJ2-1; no reliable D call. Deletions cut 0 bases from V and 8 bases from J, with 11 bases between. The CDR3 totals 14 residues. Per the germline V gene, CDR1 is KGHSH and CDR2 is LQKENI. For the CDR3, the DNA is TGTGCCAGCTCACCACCGTTACAGCCCGATGAGCAGTTCTTC. Amino acids: CASSPPLQPDEQFF.